This T cell receptor beta chain originates from a study of CD8+CD57+ T cells in acquired aplastic anemia. On the study more broadly: CD4+ and CD8+ cells, once sorted, gave DNA averaging about 3 ug.

This clonotype was found many times. Its specificity is not known. Study results and limitations: Shared by patients and controls, just under 30 CD8+ CDR3s were abundant in patients.

Template material for TCR beta VDJ and CDR3 profiling consisted of genomic DNA. TCRdb ran MiXCR on the reads and lists one entry per CDR3 protein. Among 250,000 or so distinct CDR3 sequences listed, around 43% were seen once. Patients sequenced had flow cytometry evidence of CD8+CD57+ cell expansion. There were no patients without severe acquired aplastic anemia. Therapy had not been given to patients before blood sampling. The length of the CDR3 is 12 residues. Germline V gene data show CDR1 as KGHSY and CDR2 as FQNENV. The V and J ends lost 4 bases and 5 bases respectively, with 3 bases between them.

Sequencing was done on a sample of sorted CD4+, CD8+, or CD8+CD57+ T cells (not recorded which) from PBMCs. The sequence derives from a human donor with aplastic anemia. The gene calls are TRBV16 and TRBJ1-6, with D unclear. The CDR3 sequence: CASSPDNSPLHF. The CDR3, as DNA: TGTGCCAGCAGCCCAGATAATTCACCCCTCCACTTT.